This TCR beta chain was identified in a study of blood T cell repertoires in COVID-19. Study in general: Samples taken during acute and convalescent COVID-19 were collected in the United States, Italy and Spain.

TCRdb's copy holds only in-frame clones and misses some; the assay was immunoSEQ multiplex PCR. The sample shows some 170,000 clones, about 83% of them seen only once. Germline CDR1 and CDR2: KGHDR and SFDVKD. Trimming removed 12 bases at V and 1 base at J, with 11 bases between. The CDR3 sequence is 13 residues long. The sample was peripheral blood. This chain links TRBV24-1 with TRBJ2-2; D unresolved. The source of this sequence is a man aged 55-75 years with acute or convalescent COVID-19. Here the CDR3 DNA reads TGTGCCTCAAGCCGCGGGAACACCGGGGAGCTGTTTTTT. Its translation is CASSRGNTGELFF.